These T cell receptor beta chains were read from a single sample in a study of blood T cell repertoires in COVID-19. Sequenced by immunoSEQ multiplex PCR; TCRdb stores in-frame clones only, minus some. The sample includes under 100,000 clones, approximately 82% seen only once; the top ten take roughly a tenth. Sequencing input: peripheral blood. These receptors were collected from a man between 60 and 75 years old with acute or convalescent COVID-19. Each CDR3 is given with its conserved first and last residue. The D gene is left open where the match is weak. Size is omitted from some rows. Given values are once, few, many or a class for expanded clones.

DNA: TGTGCCTGGAGTGTAGGTTTGCAGGGCGAAGCTTTCTTT; CDR3: CAWSVGLQGEAFF; J: TRBJ1-1; size: -; D: -; V: TRBV30
DNA: TGTGCCAGCCTTCGGGGGTCGAACACTGAAGCTTTCTTT; CDR3: CASLRGSNTEAFF; J: TRBJ1-1; size: -; D: -; V: TRBV18
DNA: TGTGCCAGCAGCGCCCAGGGGAACGAGCAGTACTTC; CDR3: CASSAQGNEQYF; J: TRBJ2-7; size: -; D: -; V: TRBV9
DNA: TGTGCCACCAGTGGACCAGCAGGGACAGATACGCAGTATTTT; CDR3: CATSGPAGTDTQYF; J: TRBJ2-3; size: -; D: -; V: TRBV24-1
DNA: TGTGCCAGCAGCTATAGCTCCCTGCCAACTAATGAAAAACTGTTTTTT; CDR3: CASSYSSLPTNEKLFF; J: TRBJ1-4; size: -; D: -; V: TRBV7-9
DNA: TGTGCCAGTAAGGAGAAGTTAAATGAAAAACTGTTTTTT; CDR3: CASKEKLNEKLFF; J: TRBJ1-4; size: few; D: -; V: TRBV19
DNA: TGTGCCAGCAGCCACGGGGGGAAGACCAATGAGCAGTTCTTC; CDR3: CASSHGGKTNEQFF; J: TRBJ2-1; size: -; D: TRBD2; V: TRBV7-3
DNA: TGTGCCAGCAGTCGGTTGGATAGCGGCCGTGGCTACACCTTC; CDR3: CASSRLDSGRGYTF; J: TRBJ1-2; size: once; D: -; V: TRBV6-5
DNA: TGTGCCAGCAGGCCACGGGAAGGCACAGATACGCAGTATTTT; CDR3: CASRPREGTDTQYF; J: TRBJ2-3; size: once; D: -; V: TRBV28
DNA: TGTGCCAGCCGGATCAGGGGAGGGGGGGAGCTGTTTTTT; CDR3: CASRIRGGGELFF; J: TRBJ2-2; size: once; D: -; V: TRBV6-5
DNA: TGTGCCAGCAAAGGGGGCCTGCCTGAAGCTTTCTTT; CDR3: CASKGGLPEAFF; J: TRBJ1-1; size: -; D: TRBD1; V: TRBV2
DNA: TGTGCCTGGAGTGACGGGACAGGGGGTGGGCAGCCCCAGCATTTT; CDR3: CAWSDGTGGGQPQHF; J: TRBJ1-5; size: once; D: TRBD1; V: TRBV30
DNA: TGTGCCAGCAGCCTAGGGGACAGGGGGCCAGGCTACACCTTC; CDR3: CASSLGDRGPGYTF; J: TRBJ1-2; size: -; D: TRBD1; V: TRBV7-9
DNA: TGTGCCAGCAGCTCCGGCAACCGGGGTACCGGAAACACCATATATTTT; CDR3: CASSSGNRGTGNTIYF; J: TRBJ1-3; size: -; D: -; V: TRBV5-4
DNA: TGTGCCAGCAGCTCCCTCGGGACACCCGGTGAAAAACTGTTTTTT; CDR3: CASSSLGTPGEKLFF; J: TRBJ1-4; size: -; D: -; V: TRBV7-9
DNA: TGTGCCAGCAGCTTTAACAGGGGTGGGTTAGACATTCAGTACTTC; CDR3: CASSFNRGGLDIQYF; J: TRBJ2-4; size: -; D: TRBD1; V: TRBV7-2
DNA: TGTGCCAGCGTCTTAGCAGGGAACTATGGCTACACCTTC; CDR3: CASVLAGNYGYTF; J: TRBJ1-2; size: -; D: -; V: TRBV12-3/TRBV12-4
DNA: TGCAGTGCTAGTTCTTCGGGAGACCTGAATTCACCCCTCCACTTT; CDR3: CSASSSGDLNSPLHF; J: TRBJ1-6; size: -; D: -; V: TRBV20-1
DNA: TGTGCCAGCACCGGGGGGACAACCAGACAGTTCTTC; CDR3: CASTGGTTRQFF; J: TRBJ2-1; size: -; D: -; V: TRBV5-6
DNA: TGCGCCAGCAGCGGGACCGGGACTAGCGGGAGATTTGTAGATGAGCAGTTCTTC; CDR3: CASSGTGTSGRFVDEQFF; J: TRBJ2-1; size: -; D: TRBD2; V: TRBV5-1
DNA: TGTGCCAGCAGTCTCCGGTCCACAGGGGGCGCGCTGGCTTTCTTT; CDR3: CASSLRSTGGALAFF; J: TRBJ1-1; size: -; D: TRBD1; V: TRBV6-5
DNA: TGCGCCAGCAGCCAAGATAGGGCTAGCGGGGGGTCATCTCCCTACAATGAGCAGTTCTTC; CDR3: CASSQDRASGGSSPYNEQFF; J: TRBJ2-1; size: -; D: TRBD2; V: TRBV4-3
DNA: TGCAGCGTCCTTTTCTACAATGAGCAGTTCTTC; CDR3: CSVLFYNEQFF; J: TRBJ2-1; size: -; D: -; V: TRBV29-1
DNA: TGTGCCACCAGTGATCCTGGACTAGAGACAGATACGCAGTATTTT; CDR3: CATSDPGLETDTQYF; J: TRBJ2-3; size: -; D: TRBD2; V: TRBV24-1
DNA: TGTGCCAGCAGTGTACCAGCGGGGGGCACAGATACGCAGTATTTT; CDR3: CASSVPAGGTDTQYF; J: TRBJ2-3; size: -; D: TRBD2; V: TRBV2
DNA: TGTGCCAGCAGCTCCCAGGCGAACACTGAAGCTTTCTTT; CDR3: CASSSQANTEAFF; J: TRBJ1-1; size: -; D: -; V: TRBV7-2
DNA: TGTGCCAGCAGCTCAAGGCAAGTCCGGGGCACCGGGGAGCTGTTTTTT; CDR3: CASSSRQVRGTGELFF; J: TRBJ2-2; size: -; D: -; V: TRBV5-5
DNA: TGTGCCAGCAGCACGCGACAGGGTGACGAGCAGTACTTC; CDR3: CASSTRQGDEQYF; J: TRBJ2-7; size: -; D: TRBD1; V: TRBV7-2
DNA: TGCGCCAGCAGTGAGGGTGCGGGAGGGCCTCCCGGCAATGAGCAGTTCTTC; CDR3: CASSEGAGGPPGNEQFF; J: TRBJ2-1; size: -; D: TRBD2; V: TRBV10-1
DNA: TGTGCCAGCAGGCTCTGCGGCCCCGCGGGGCACTCCTACGAGCAGTACTTC; CDR3: CASRLCGPAGHSYEQYF; J: TRBJ2-7; size: -; D: -; V: TRBV6-4
DNA: TGTGCCAGCAGCCCCCGGGGGGCCAACTATGGCTACACCTTC; CDR3: CASSPRGANYGYTF; J: TRBJ1-2; size: -; D: -; V: TRBV7-2
DNA: TGTGCCAGCAGCTTAGGGCTGGGCACAGATACGCAGTATTTT; CDR3: CASSLGLGTDTQYF; J: TRBJ2-3; size: -; D: -; V: TRBV7-2
DNA: TGCGCCAGCAGTGTTGGGCGGGAGTACGAGCAGTACTTC; CDR3: CASSVGREYEQYF; J: TRBJ2-7; size: -; D: TRBD2; V: TRBV10-2
DNA: TGTGCCAGCAGGGTGGGCAGCACAGATACGCAGTATTTT; CDR3: CASRVGSTDTQYF; J: TRBJ2-3; size: -; D: -; V: TRBV2